Listed below are T cell receptor beta chains from one sample, sequenced in a study of T cell responses to AZD1222 COVID-19 vaccine. Only in-frame clones appear in the TCRdb table, and some are missing; sequencing was by immunoSEQ multiplex PCR. The sample carries roughly 67,000 clones, about 87% recorded once. This specimen consisted of peripheral blood, obtained on day 0 of AZD1222 vaccination. The receptors were gathered from an adult in good health. CDR3s include the opening cysteine and the closing phenylalanine or tryptophan. Fields, in order: clone size, J gene, V gene, D gene, CDR3 DNA, CDR3 protein. The D gene is left open where the match is weak. Not every row has a clone size; where given, it reads once, few, many or a size class.

size: -; J: TRBJ2-7; V: TRBV19; D: TRBD2; DNA: TGTGCCAGTAGTGCGGCGGGGGGCTACGAGCAGTACTTC; CDR3: CASSAAGGYEQYF
size: -; J: TRBJ2-7; V: TRBV6-5; D: -; DNA: TGTGCCAGCAGACCACCGGGGCAGAGGTACGAGCAGTACTTC; CDR3: CASRPPGQRYEQYF
size: -; J: TRBJ2-5; V: TRBV19; D: -; DNA: TGTGCCAGTAGTGCACGACTAGGTCGGAGGTTCCAAGAGACCCAGTACTTC; CDR3: CASSARLGRRFQETQYF
size: few; J: TRBJ2-6; V: TRBV5-4; D: -; DNA: TGTGCCAGCAGCTTGGATGGAGGGGGGCGATCTGGGGCCAACGTCCTGACTTTC; CDR3: CASSLDGGGRSGANVLTF
size: -; J: TRBJ1-3; V: TRBV5-4; D: TRBD1; DNA: TGTGCCAGCAGCTTGGGTAATCGGGACAGGGGGCACGGAAACACCATATATTTT; CDR3: CASSLGNRDRGHGNTIYF
size: once; J: TRBJ1-5; V: TRBV7-2; D: -; DNA: TGTGCCAGCAGCTGGCCGGGTCAGCCCCAGCATTTT; CDR3: CASSWPGQPQHF
size: -; J: TRBJ1-2; V: TRBV9; D: TRBD1; DNA: TGTGCCAGCAGCGTCGATCCCAGGGGGCGCCGGATCGGTGGCTACACCTTC; CDR3: CASSVDPRGRRIGGYTF
size: -; J: TRBJ2-7; V: TRBV7-2; D: -; DNA: TGTGCCAGCAGCTTAGCACTCGTTCGCGAGCAGTACTTC; CDR3: CASSLALVREQYF
size: -; J: TRBJ1-3; V: TRBV7-2; D: -; DNA: TGTGCCAGCAGCTTACAGGTAGCTCACTCTGGAAACACCATATATTTT; CDR3: CASSLQVAHSGNTIYF
size: -; J: TRBJ1-2; V: TRBV5-8; D: -; DNA: TGTGCCAGCAGCGAGTCCCCGGGGCGCGGGTATGGCTACACCTTC; CDR3: CASSESPGRGYGYTF
size: -; J: TRBJ2-7; V: TRBV27; D: TRBD1; DNA: TGTGCCAGCAGAACCGGGACAGGGACCTACGAGCAGTACTTC; CDR3: CASRTGTGTYEQYF
size: -; J: TRBJ2-3; V: TRBV7-3; D: -; DNA: TGTGCCAGCAGCCTGGAGGGTACTGATACGCAGTATTTT; CDR3: CASSLEGTDTQYF
size: -; J: TRBJ2-3; V: TRBV7-2; D: TRBD2; DNA: TGTGCCAGCAGCAAGGGACTAGAGGGTGATACGCAGTATTTT; CDR3: CASSKGLEGDTQYF
size: -; J: TRBJ2-7; V: TRBV11-3; D: -; DNA: TGTGCCAGCAGTTTCGGGACCCATACCTACGAGCAGTACTTC; CDR3: CASSFGTHTYEQYF
size: once; J: TRBJ2-1; V: TRBV15; D: TRBD2; DNA: TGTGCCACCAGCAATCCGGGACTAGCGGGGCCCAGCTCCTACAATGAGCAGTTCTTC; CDR3: CATSNPGLAGPSSYNEQFF
size: -; J: TRBJ1-1; V: TRBV7-3; D: TRBD1; DNA: TGTGCCAGCAGCTTAGGAGGGACAGGTGAAGCTTTCTTT; CDR3: CASSLGGTGEAFF
size: -; J: TRBJ2-1; V: TRBV6-2/TRBV6-3; D: -; DNA: TGTGCCGGCAGCCCCCGACCAGGACAGCAGTTCTTC; CDR3: CAGSPRPGQQFF
size: -; J: TRBJ1-5; V: TRBV28; D: TRBD1; DNA: TGTGCCAGCACCCCTGGGGGGACAGGACAGCCCCAGCATTTT; CDR3: CASTPGGTGQPQHF
size: -; J: TRBJ1-5; V: TRBV28; D: TRBD1; DNA: TGTGCCAGCAAACCCGCCACGGGACAGGGGTTGTATCAGCCCCAGCATTTT; CDR3: CASKPATGQGLYQPQHF
size: -; J: TRBJ1-6; V: TRBV9; D: -; DNA: TGTCCCCCCCGCGCCCGCAGCGGGGGCGGCGATTCACCCCTCCACTTT; CDR3: CPPRARSGGGDSPLHF
size: -; J: TRBJ2-3; V: TRBV10-3; D: TRBD2; DNA: TGTGCCACAAAAGCGGGGGCCGACACAGATACGCAGTATTTT; CDR3: CATKAGADTDTQYF
size: -; J: TRBJ1-4; V: TRBV5-6; D: -; DNA: TGTGCCAGCAGCTTGGGGGTTAGCGAAAAACTGTTTTTT; CDR3: CASSLGVSEKLFF
size: once; J: TRBJ2-1; V: TRBV20-1; D: TRBD2; DNA: TGCAGTGCTAGTATATCTAGCGGGCCATCCTACAATGAGCAGTTCTTC; CDR3: CSASISSGPSYNEQFF
size: once; J: TRBJ2-5; V: TRBV7-8; D: -; DNA: TGTGCCAGCAGCTTAGCGCTGGGACGGAGCCAAGAGACCCAGTACTTC; CDR3: CASSLALGRSQETQYF
size: -; J: TRBJ2-2; V: TRBV7-2; D: -; DNA: TGTGCCAGCAGCCCTGGTTTTCCTAACACCGGGGAGCTGTTTTTT; CDR3: CASSPGFPNTGELFF
size: -; J: TRBJ2-2; V: TRBV5-4; D: TRBD1; DNA: TGTGCCAGCAGCTGGGACAGGGCAAGGGCCGGGGAGCTGTTTTTT; CDR3: CASSWDRARAGELFF
size: -; J: TRBJ2-5; V: TRBV24-1; D: TRBD2; DNA: TGTGCCACCAGTGATTTTAGCGGGAGGCGGTTCGGGGAGACCCAGTACTTC; CDR3: CATSDFSGRRFGETQYF
size: -; J: TRBJ1-4; V: TRBV28; D: -; DNA: TGTGCCAGCACCCGGTGGTCTAATGAAAAACTGTTTTTT; CDR3: CASTRWSNEKLFF
size: -; J: TRBJ2-7; V: TRBV27; D: TRBD1; DNA: TGTGCCAGCAGTACCCTAGACAGGGGGAATGTCTACGAGCAGTACTTC; CDR3: CASSTLDRGNVYEQYF
size: -; J: TRBJ2-1; V: TRBV27; D: TRBD1; DNA: TGTGCCAGCCTTACAGGGGTCGGCGAGCAGTTCTTC; CDR3: CASLTGVGEQFF
size: few; J: TRBJ2-7; V: TRBV28; D: TRBD2; DNA: TGTGCCAGCAGCAGACTAGCGGACTCCTACGAGCAGTACTTC; CDR3: CASSRLADSYEQYF
size: few; J: TRBJ1-2; V: TRBV9; D: -; DNA: TGTGCCAGCAGCGTAGATCCTACAGCCGGCTACACCTTC; CDR3: CASSVDPTAGYTF
size: once; J: TRBJ1-3; V: TRBV6-5; D: -; DNA: TGTGCCAGCAGAGACGGCTCTGGAAACACCATATATTTT; CDR3: CASRDGSGNTIYF
size: -; J: TRBJ2-3; V: TRBV2; D: TRBD2; DNA: TGTGCCAGCAGTGAAGAATGGCGGGGGAGCACAGATACGCAGTATTTT; CDR3: CASSEEWRGSTDTQYF
size: -; J: TRBJ2-7; V: TRBV28; D: TRBD2; DNA: TGTGCCAGCACCGAGAGCGGGGGTCCCTACGAGCAGTACTTC; CDR3: CASTESGGPYEQYF
size: -; J: TRBJ2-7; V: TRBV3-1/TRBV3-2; D: TRBD2; DNA: TGTGCCAGCAGCCCACTAGCGGGAGGGCTGTACGAGCAGTACTTC; CDR3: CASSPLAGGLYEQYF
size: -; J: TRBJ2-3; V: TRBV21-1; D: -; DNA: TGTGCCAGCAGCAAGAGACGACTAGCGGGGAACACAGATACGCAGTATTTT; CDR3: CASSKRRLAGNTDTQYF
size: -; J: TRBJ2-5; V: TRBV24-1; D: -; DNA: TGTGCCACCGGCCCTCTTGGGGCCCAGTACTTC; CDR3: CATGPLGAQYF
size: -; J: TRBJ1-2; V: TRBV9; D: -; DNA: TGTGCCAGCAGCGTAGCGGGACCGGATGGCTACACCTTC; CDR3: CASSVAGPDGYTF
size: -; J: TRBJ1-1; V: TRBV3-1/TRBV3-2; D: -; DNA: TGTGCCAGCAGGGGTCCCTTGAATGAAGCTTTCTTT; CDR3: CASRGPLNEAFF
size: once; J: TRBJ1-1; V: TRBV29-1; D: -; DNA: TGCAGCGTCTCTGTTGGATTAAACACTGAAGCTTTCTTT; CDR3: CSVSVGLNTEAFF
size: -; J: TRBJ1-6; V: TRBV29-1; D: TRBD1; DNA: TGCAGCGTCTCGACAGGGGCCCAGAATTCACCCCTCCACTTT; CDR3: CSVSTGAQNSPLHF
size: few; J: TRBJ2-3; V: TRBV14; D: TRBD1; DNA: TGTGCCAGCAGCCAAGATTTTGGCAGGGGGATAACAGATACGCAGTATTTT; CDR3: CASSQDFGRGITDTQYF
size: -; J: TRBJ1-2; V: TRBV3-1/TRBV3-2; D: -; DNA: TGTGCCAGCAGCCAGACAACCGGACAGCCTTCCTATGGCTACACCTTC; CDR3: CASSQTTGQPSYGYTF
size: -; J: TRBJ2-7; V: TRBV24-1; D: -; DNA: TGTGCCACCAGTGATGCGACGAGGGACGAGCAGTACTTC; CDR3: CATSDATRDEQYF
size: few; J: TRBJ2-7; V: TRBV28; D: -; DNA: TGTGCCAGCACCCTCCTGGGAGAAGGGGTTGAGCAGTACTTC; CDR3: CASTLLGEGVEQYF
size: -; J: TRBJ1-5; V: TRBV19; D: -; DNA: TGTGCCAGTAGTCTAGGGTTCAGCAATCAGCCCCAGCATTTT; CDR3: CASSLGFSNQPQHF
size: -; J: TRBJ2-3; V: TRBV7-2; D: TRBD1; DNA: TGTGCCAGCAGCCGGGACAGACGCACAGATACGCAGTATTTT; CDR3: CASSRDRRTDTQYF
size: -; J: TRBJ1-2; V: TRBV27; D: -; DNA: TGTGCCAGCAGTTTAGGTCGGAACTATGGCTACACCTTC; CDR3: CASSLGRNYGYTF
size: once; J: TRBJ2-7; V: TRBV7-2; D: TRBD2; DNA: TGTGCCAGCAGCTTTTTCGGCGGCGGGAGGAGACGCGAGCAGTACTTC; CDR3: CASSFFGGGRRREQYF
size: -; J: TRBJ2-7; V: TRBV2; D: -; DNA: TGTGCCAGCAGTGACAGTAGGTGGGTCGAGCAGTACTTC; CDR3: CASSDSRWVEQYF
size: few; J: TRBJ2-7; V: TRBV28; D: -; DNA: TGTGCCAGCAGTTACGGACAGCAGTACTTC; CDR3: CASSYGQQYF
size: -; J: TRBJ1-6; V: TRBV7-2; D: -; DNA: TGTGCCAGCAGCTTAGGGGGGAGGACCTCCTATAATTCACCCCTCCACTTT; CDR3: CASSLGGRTSYNSPLHF
size: -; J: TRBJ1-6; V: TRBV5-1; D: -; DNA: TGCGCCAGCAGCTCCGGGTCGAGCTCCTATAATTCACCCCTCCACTTT; CDR3: CASSSGSSSYNSPLHF
size: few; J: TRBJ1-3; V: TRBV29-1; D: TRBD1; DNA: TGCAGCGTCCGGACAGGGGCCGACTCTGGAAACACCATATATTTT; CDR3: CSVRTGADSGNTIYF
size: -; J: TRBJ1-2; V: TRBV6-2/TRBV6-3; D: TRBD1; DNA: TGTGCCAGCAGTCCGACAGGGGAAAGGGATGGCTACACCTTC; CDR3: CASSPTGERDGYTF
size: few; J: TRBJ2-7; V: TRBV19; D: -; DNA: TGTGCCAGTAGTAATGCGGACGAGCAGTACTTC; CDR3: CASSNADEQYF
size: few; J: TRBJ1-2; V: TRBV9; D: -; DNA: TGTGCCAGCAGCGTAGGGAACGATCACCGTTATGGCTACACCTTC; CDR3: CASSVGNDHRYGYTF
size: -; J: TRBJ1-1; V: TRBV6-1; D: -; DNA: TGTGCCAGCAGTGAAAGGTTTCGGGCAGGGCCGAACACTGAAGCTTTCTTT; CDR3: CASSERFRAGPNTEAFF